Each of the 22 T cell receptor beta chains below was sequenced from the same sample in a study of regulatory T cells in long-lasting Graves disease (dated by TCRdb to 2020 to 2022). Per the publication, the time point label means: newly diagnosed GD, antithyroid drugs for less than 3 months. For both TCR sequencing and RNA sequencing, RNA was extracted from PBMCs using TRIzol. Library creation used multiplex PCR. The sequencer was an Illumina HiSeq 4000. CDR3 regions were amplified by Arm-PCR with iRepertoire HTBI primers to construct TCR beta libraries. TCRdb reworked the public reads: Q25 trimming with fastp, MiXCR clone assembly, productive beta chains retained. Rows with a matching CDR3 protein are joined into one entry that keeps the most common DNA and genes. This sample gives about 300,000 distinct CDR3 sequences in total; roughly 18% of them show up just once. The ten largest clones add up to roughly 35% of the sample.

The sequenced sample was peripheral blood mononuclear cells (PBMCs), obtained at new diagnosis, from a patient treated with antithyroid drugs. These receptors all come from a female donor with Graves disease.

For this clonotype: Given a far larger clone just one base away, this is likely a sequencing read error. The chain employs TRBV7-8 and TRBJ2-1; the match to TRBD2 covers 7 bases. The germline gives CDR1 SGHVS, CDR2 FQNEAQ. CDR3 length: 13 residues. The trim removed 3 bases at V and 10 bases at J, leaving 6 bases unmatched. The CDR3 spells CASSLWEGNEQFF. In DNA form, the CDR3 reads TGTGCCAGCAGCTTGTGGGAGGGAAACGAGCAGTTCTTC.

This clonotype was counted ten times or more. J is TRBJ2-5 and V is TRBV9; D might be TRBD1 (6 bases). V was pared by 4 bases and J by 3 bases, with 13 bases between. Germline CDR1 is SGDLS and CDR2 is YYNGEE. The CDR3 spans 14 residues. The CDR3 DNA is TGTGCCAGCAGCTCCCAGGGGAGTGAAGAGACCCAGTACTTC. Amino acid sequence: CASSSQGSEETQYF.

This clonotype has at least ten counts. CDR3 sequence (DNA): TGCGCCAGCAGCCAATGGACTAGCGGGAGGGCCCCCACCGGGGAGCTGTTTTTT. It specifies CASSQWTSGRAPTGELFF. The chain combines TRBV5-1 with TRBJ2-2; the match to TRBD2 covers 15 bases. From germline, CDR1 is SGHRS and CDR2 YFSETQ. Trimming took 4 bases from V and 4 from J; bases not matched to a gene: 8. The CDR3 totals 18 residues.

This clonotype was counted many times. This chain's CDR3 is CASSEGGSPLHF. CDR3 coding DNA: TGTGCCAGCAGCGAAGGGGGTTCACCCCTCCACTTT. The chain joins TRBV7-9 to TRBJ1-6, with a weak D call TRBD1 (6 bases). The CDR3 runs 12 residues. Germline assignment: CDR1 SEHNR and CDR2 FQNEAQ (reference sequence). Trimming left V 5 bases short and J 9 bases short, with 8 bases between.

This clonotype was counted many times. The J gene is TRBJ1-1, the V gene TRBV10-3; D remains unclear. The germline V gene has CDR1 ENHRY and CDR2 SYGVKD. The CDR3 loop spans 12 amino acids. Trimming stripped 5 bases from V and 10 bases from J, with 14 bases between. CDR3 nucleotides: TGTGCCATCAGTACCGACGCTCCTGGAGCTTTCTTT. It codes for CAISTDAPGAFF.

Worth noting for this clonotype: One end of the junction is discordant with germline, which a read error may explain. This chain connects TRBV30 to TRBJ2-2; possible D gene TRBD2, 5 bases. This CDR3 is built from 14 residues. Germline V CDR1 and CDR2: GTSNPN, SVGIG (reference sequence). The CDR3 loop is CAYQSGANIGELFF. In DNA form, the CDR3 reads TGTGCCTATCAGAGCGGAGCTAACATCGGGGAGCTGTTTTTT.

Many counts were recorded for this clonotype. The chain links TRBV10-3 to TRBJ1-1; weak D call: TRBD1 (5 bases). This CDR3 is built from 16 residues. CDR1 ENHRY and CDR2 SYGVKD come from the germline V gene. V lost 0 bases and J 2 bases, leaving 13 bases between the germline ends. The chain's CDR3 is CAISESIQGANTEAFF. The CDR3 DNA reads TGTGCCATCAGTGAGTCGATCCAGGGAGCCAACACTGAAGCTTTCTTT.

With regard to this clonotype: A much larger clone differs by one base, so this may be a read error. This chain uses TRBV24-1 with TRBJ2-7; 7 bases are shared with TRBD1. CDR1 is KGHDR and CDR2 is SFDVKD in the germline V gene. The CDR3 is 13 residues long. The chain's CDR3 is CATSDPTGNEQCF. CDR3 sequence (DNA): TGTGCCACCAGTGACCCGACAGGGAACGAGCAGTGCTTC.

This clonotype was counted many times. The V call is TRBV20-1, the J call TRBJ1-3; D call uncertain. This CDR3 is 15 amino acids long. Germline V gene data show CDR1 as DFQATT and CDR2 as SNEGSKA (reference sequence). Trimming took 0 bases from V and 1 from J, leaving 10 bases between them. As DNA, the CDR3 is TGCAGTGCTAGAGACCAACAGCGTTCTGGAAACACCATATATTTT. This encodes CSARDQQRSGNTIYF.

This clonotype was counted at least ten times. The chain has TRBV7-8 and TRBJ2-2; D remains unclear. Per the germline V gene, CDR1 is SGHVS and CDR2 is FQNEAQ. The CDR3 sequence is 14 residues long. V lost 3 bases, J lost 4 bases, and 9 bases lay in between. CDR3 amino acids: CASSLQASTGELFF. The CDR3 nucleotides are TGTGCCAGCAGCTTGCAGGCATCCACCGGGGAGCTGTTTTTT. The variable domain in full, completed from reference TRBV7-8 and TRBJ2-2, reads GAGVSQSPRYKVAKRGQDVALRCDPISGHVSLFWYQQALGQGPEFLTYFQNEAQLDKSGLPSDRFFAERPEGSVSTLKIQRTQQEDSAVYLCASSLQASTGELFFGEGSRLTVL.

V usage is TRBV24-1 and J usage is TRBJ1-5; tentatively, D is TRBD1 (5 bases). This CDR3 has 15 amino acids. Trimming took off 5 bases at V and 7 bases at J, with 17 bases between the two ends. Germline CDR1 reads KGHDR; CDR2 reads SFDVKD. The CDR3 here is CATSGGEGPRQPQHF. In DNA form, the CDR3 reads TGTGCCACCAGTGGGGGGGAGGGGCCTCGACAGCCCCAGCATTTT.

This clonotype was seen many times. The chain has TRBV2 and TRBJ2-3; TRBD1 matches at 7 bases. The CDR3 has 13 residues. Germline CDR1 SNHLY, CDR2 FYNNEI. After removal of 5 bases from V and 6 bases from J, the junction contained 5 bases not matched to a gene. The CDR3 here is CASSRDSQDTQYF. The CDR3 nucleotides read TGTGCCAGCAGTCGGGACAGCCAGGATACGCAGTATTTT.

About this clonotype itself: This likely traces to a read error, being one base from a far larger clone. The genes are TRBV2 and TRBJ1-4; 7 nucleotides match TRBD1. Looked up from germline, CDR1 is SNHLY and CDR2 is FYNNEI. J lost 8 bases, V lost 5 bases, and 17 bases had no gene match. The CDR3 loop spans 17 amino acids. The CDR3 bases are TGTGCCAGCAGTTCCAGTACCCAGGGGGGCGCCGGCGAAAAACTGTTTTTT. It yields the protein CASSSSTQGGAGEKLFF.

The genes are TRBV28 and TRBJ2-1, with D perhaps being TRBD1 or TRBD2 (6 bases each). Germline CDR1 is MDHEN and CDR2 is SYDVKM. V was cut by 5 bases and J by 0 bases, with 17 bases left in between. This CDR3 has 17 amino acids. The CDR3 DNA reads TGTGCCAGCAGTCCGGGGGCGAGTCTAAACTCCTACAATGAGCAGTTCTTC. This encodes CASSPGASLNSYNEQFF. The full variable domain, in which reference TRBV28 and TRBJ2-1 provide the parts outside the CDR3, is DVKVTQSSRYLVKRTGEKVFLECVQDMDHENMFWYRQDPGLGLRLIYFSYDVKMKEKGDIPEGYSVSREKKERFSLILESASTNQTSMYLCASSPGASLNSYNEQFFGPGTRLTVL.

This clonotype was detected only a few times. V gene TRBV15 combines with J gene TRBJ2-1; 11 nucleotides agree with TRBD2. The V gene end was trimmed by 6 bases and the J gene end by 4 bases; junction bases not matched to a gene: 5. Germline loops: CDR1 LNHNV, CDR2 YYDKDF (reference sequence). The CDR3 is 15 amino acids. CDR3: CATRKGLADYNEQFF. The CDR3 region has the DNA TGTGCCACCAGGAAGGGACTAGCGGATTACAATGAGCAGTTCTTC.

Many counts were recorded for this clonotype. DNA of the CDR3: TGTGCCACCGGGCGGGACAGGGATTCACCCCTCCACTTT. This sequence encodes CATGRDRDSPLHF. This chain links TRBV28 with TRBJ1-6, with 9 bases matching TRBD1. The germline CDR1 and CDR2 sequences are MDHEN and SYDVKM. The CDR3 is 13 amino acids. Germline trimming cut 10 bases from V and 8 bases from J; bases unmatched to any gene: 6.

This chain joins TRBV19 and TRBJ2-2, with 9 bases that match TRBD2. The V segment lost 4 bases and the J segment 2 bases; nucleotides outside the gene matches: 8. CDR1 and CDR2 (germline): LNHDA, SQIVND (reference sequence). This CDR3 has 17 amino acids. The CDR3 DNA reads as TGTGCCAGTAGTACACCCACTAGCGGGTCTAACACCGGGGAGCTGTTTTTT. The encoded protein is CASSTPTSGSNTGELFF.

This clonotype has at least ten counts. This chain links TRBV10-2 with TRBJ2-7; 7 bases map to TRBD2. The junction had 6 bases not matched to a gene; V was cut back by 7 bases and J by 0 bases. The germline gives CDR1 WSHSY, CDR2 SAAADI. This CDR3 is built from 14 residues. The CDR3 DNA reads TGCGCCAGCACCCGGGGGGAGCCCTCCTACGAGCAGTACTTC. Encoded protein: CASTRGEPSYEQYF.

This clonotype has just a few counts. The rearrangement uses TRBV3-1 and TRBJ2-7; TRBD2 might be the D (6 bases). Trimming removed 5 bases from V and 2 bases from J, with 22 bases in between. The CDR3 is made up of 17 amino acids. Looked up from germline, CDR1 is LGHDT and CDR2 is YNNKEL (reference sequence). In DNA form, the CDR3 reads TGTGCCAGCAGCACCCTCCGAGGATCGGGAGAACCCTACGAGCAGTACTTC. This sequence encodes CASSTLRGSGEPYEQYF.

This clonotype was seen a handful of times. V and J are TRBV9 and TRBJ2-3; the match to TRBD2 covers 7 bases. This CDR3 is 16 amino acids long. Unmatched junction bases numbered 6, after V lost 0 bases and J lost 2 bases. The V gene's germline CDR1 is SGDLS and CDR2 YYNGEE. CDR3 in amino acids: CASSVGASGNTDTQYF. CDR3 bases: TGTGCCAGCAGCGTAGGGGCTAGCGGCAACACAGATACGCAGTATTTT.

A word on this clonotype: Since a far larger clone is one base different, this is likely a read error. The rearrangement uses TRBV7-9 and TRBJ2-3; D remains ambiguous. Germline V gene data show CDR1 as SEHNR and CDR2 as FQNEAQ (reference sequence). The CDR3 totals 15 residues. CDR3 nucleotide sequence: TGTGCCAGCAGCCCCCCGGGTGTAATCCTCTACGAGCAGCACTTC. Translating it yields CASSPPGVILYEQHF.

This clonotype was recorded at least ten times. The chain combines TRBV18 with TRBJ2-7; 7 positions match TRBD1. The germline V gene has CDR1 KGHSH and CDR2 LQKENI. The CDR3 is 17 amino acids. J lost 3 bases, V lost 3 bases, and 14 bases had no gene match. CDR3 bases: TGTGCCAGCTCACCCCTTCCCATACAGGGGAGAGGCTACGAGCAGTACTTC. As protein: CASSPLPIQGRGYEQYF.